These 29 T cell receptor beta chains were sequenced from one sample in a study of chemoradiotherapy in HPV16-positive cancers. Clones were read by immunoSEQ multiplex PCR, and TCRdb kept only the in-frame ones, dropping some. The table lists some 9,800 clones, around 80% of them singletons, with over 30% in the top ten. The sample consisted of tumor tissue, taken from a patient who underwent chemoradiotherapy. These receptor sequences come from a human donor with HPV-associated anogenital cancer.

This chain's CDR3 is CASSPPRRTAGSYNEQFF. The CDR3 DNA sequence: TGTGCCAGCTCACCACCGAGGCGGACGGCAGGCTCCTACAATGAGCAGTTCTTC. The J gene is TRBJ2-1, the V gene TRBV18, with D hard to call. Germline CDR1 reads KGHSH; CDR2 reads LQKENI. Trimming removed 0 bases at V and 0 bases at J, with 15 bases between. The CDR3 is made up of 18 amino acids.

V and J are TRBV7-8 and TRBJ2-3; D is perhaps TRBD2 (7 bases). The V end lost 5 bases, the J end lost 4 bases, and 19 bases lay between the germline ends. The CDR3 contains 16 residues. Germline lookup yields CDR1 SGHVS and CDR2 FQNEAQ. CDR3 region: CASSRSGTGGPDTQYF. As DNA, the CDR3 is TGTGCCAGCAGCCGTAGTGGGACGGGGGGCCCAGATACGCAGTATTTT.

This chain uses TRBV27 with TRBJ2-7; 8 nucleotides agree with TRBD2. CDR1 is MNHEY, CDR2 SMNVEV, per germline (reference sequence). The V segment lost 5 bases and the J segment 3 bases; nucleotides outside the gene matches: 6. This CDR3 is built from 14 residues. The CDR3 DNA sequence: TGTGCCAGCAGTCCCGGGACTAGTCTCTACGAGCAGTACTTC. Amino acid sequence: CASSPGTSLYEQYF.

The V gene is TRBV10-3, the J gene TRBJ1-1, with TRBD1 matching over 7 bases. The CDR3 spans 16 residues. The J segment lost 2 bases and the V segment lost 0 bases, leaving 6 bases of the junction unmatched. CDR1 and CDR2 (germline): ENHRY, SYGVKD. The CDR3 region has the DNA TGTGCCATCAGTGAGTCGAATGGACAGGTTAACACTGAAGCTTTCTTT. As protein: CAISESNGQVNTEAFF.

The chain has TRBV7-6 and TRBJ1-3; no clear D. Germline V lookup: CDR1 SGHVS, CDR2 FNYEAQ. The CDR3 contains 12 residues. V was clipped by 2 bases and J by 5 bases, with 4 bases between them. The CDR3: CASSLRRNTIYF. In DNA form, the CDR3 reads TGTGCCAGCAGCTTAAGGAGAAACACCATATATTTT.

The chain joins TRBV5-1 to TRBJ1-2; 7 positions match TRBD1. V was clipped by 3 bases and J by 4 bases; unmatched bases: 6. The germline V gene encodes CDR1 SGHRS and CDR2 YFSETQ. The CDR3 sequence is 14 residues long. The CDR3: CASSWDSQSYGYTF. In DNA, the CDR3 is TGCGCCAGCAGCTGGGACAGTCAGTCCTATGGCTACACCTTC.

The chain employs TRBV28 and TRBJ1-4; D uncertain. CDR1 MDHEN and CDR2 SYDVKM come from the germline V gene. Trimming shortened V by 6 bases and J by 3 bases, and 11 bases separated the two germline ends. This CDR3 spans 14 amino acids. CDR3 DNA: TGTGCCAGCAGCCTGTATGGGGCTAATGAAAAACTGTTTTTT. Amino acid sequence: CASSLYGANEKLFF.

The chain carries TRBV6-6 and TRBJ2-5, with TRBD2 matching 8 bases. Gene TRBJ2-7 matches the end of the DNA better, so the J call may be wrong. This CDR3 spans 16 amino acids. CDR1 is MNHNY, CDR2 SVGAGI, per germline (reference sequence). CDR3 residues: CASSYSRAGVSYEQYF. The CDR3 DNA reads as TGTGCCAGCAGTTACTCGCGAGCGGGAGTCTCCTACGAGCAGTACTTC.

This chain links TRBV7-9 with TRBJ2-7, with D uncertain. Germline values: CDR1 SEHNR, CDR2 FQNEAQ (reference sequence). The CDR3 contains 12 residues. Trimming removed 1 base from V and 6 bases from J, with 7 bases in between. CDR3 sequence reads: CASSLVTAEQYF. The CDR3 DNA reads as TGTGCCAGCAGCTTAGTTACGGCCGAGCAGTACTTC.

The chain uses TRBV4-3 and TRBJ2-2; no clear D gene. The CDR3 contains 15 residues. Per germline, CDR1 LGHNA and CDR2 YSLEER. V lost 1 base, J lost 7 bases, and 13 bases lay in between. CDR3 in amino acids: CASSQGLVGHGELFF. CDR3 nucleotide sequence: TGCGCCAGCAGCCAAGGTCTAGTGGGCCACGGGGAGCTGTTTTTT.

This clone came up a few times. The chain uses TRBV9 and TRBJ2-5; D is undetermined. V lost 4 bases and J lost 7, with 20 bases in between. Germline loops: CDR1 SGDLS, CDR2 YYNGEE. The CDR3 contains 15 residues. The CDR3 DNA follows: TGTGCCAGCAGCCCCGGTCCGGTGTCCGGGTGGACCCAGTACTTC. It is translated as CASSPGPVSGWTQYF.

The V call is TRBV11-3, the J call TRBJ2-5, with TRBD2 matching 7 bases. This CDR3 is 14 amino acids long. CDR1 is SGHNT and CDR2 is YENEEA in the germline V gene. V shed 2 bases, J shed 2 bases, and the junction held 2 bases outside the gene matches. The CDR3 DNA follows: TGTGCCAGCAGCTTACGGCGGGGGCAAGAGACCCAGTACTTC. It specifies CASSLRRGQETQYF.

V gene TRBV7-2 combines with J gene TRBJ2-1; a weak D match, TRBD1 (6 bases). CDR1 SGHTA and CDR2 FQGNSA come from the germline V gene. The CDR3 contains 15 residues. Trimming cost V 1 base and J 5 bases, with 12 bases left between them. The CDR3 region has the DNA TGTGCCAGCAGCTTAGAAGGGGACAACCACAATGAGCAGTTCTTC. It is translated as CASSLEGDNHNEQFF. Together with reference TRBV7-2 and TRBJ2-1, the CDR3 gives the full variable domain: GAGVSQSPSNKVTEKGKDVELRCDPISGHTALYWYRQSLGQGLEFLIYFQGNSAPDKSGLPSDRFSAERTGGSVSTLTIQRTQQEDSAVYLCASSLEGDNHNEQFFGPGTRLTVL.

The chain recombines TRBV20-1 with TRBJ1-2, with D hard to call. Trimming stripped 7 bases from V and 0 bases from J, with 6 bases between. The CDR3 totals 11 residues. Germline lookup yields CDR1 DFQATT and CDR2 SNEGSKA (reference sequence). The CDR3, as DNA: TGCAGTGTCTACACTAACTATGGCTACACCTTC. Amino acid sequence: CSVYTNYGYTF.

The V gene is TRBV6-1, the J gene TRBJ1-5; the D gene is possibly TRBD1 (6 bases). Germline-derived CDR1 and CDR2 are MNHNS and SASEGT. The CDR3 consists of 15 residues. V was trimmed by 6 bases and J by 2 bases, leaving 14 bases between them. The CDR3 nucleotides read TGTGCCAGCAGCGGGACACCGGGTGGCAATCAGCCCCAGCATTTT. It encodes CASSGTPGGNQPQHF.

A single count supports this clone. The J gene is TRBJ1-1, the V gene TRBV4-3, with D hard to call. The CDR3 is 13 residues long. Germline values: CDR1 LGHNA, CDR2 YSLEER. Trimming took 10 bases from V and 5 from J, leaving 17 bases between them. The CDR3 reads CATSDPGGTEAFF. The DNA of the CDR3 is TGCGCCACCTCAGACCCCGGAGGGACTGAAGCTTTCTTT.

The V gene is TRBV15, the J gene TRBJ2-1; 8 positions agree with TRBD1. After removal of 1 base from V and 4 bases from J, the junction contained 9 bases not matched to a gene. The CDR3 is 17 amino acids. The germline V gene has CDR1 LNHNV and CDR2 YYDKDF (reference sequence). The DNA of the CDR3 is TGTGCCACCAGCAGAGGCTCCCGGGACAGGCGGTACAATGAGCAGTTCTTC. Protein: CATSRGSRDRRYNEQFF.

CDR3 amino acids: CASSLDHRPRAYGYTF. The CDR3 DNA follows: TGTGCCAGCAGCTTAGACCACCGCCCTAGGGCCTATGGCTACACCTTC. The V call is TRBV7-2, the J call TRBJ1-2, with D uncertain. The CDR3 loop spans 16 amino acids. Trimming pared 1 base from V and 4 bases from J, leaving 16 bases between. The germline CDR1 and CDR2 sequences are SGHTA and FQGNSA.

Only a few counts were recorded for this clone. The rearrangement uses TRBV6-1 and TRBJ2-7, with D possibly matching TRBD1 (5 bases). The CDR3 sequence is 12 residues long. Germline-derived CDR1 and CDR2 are MNHNS and SASEGT. Trimming took off 6 bases at V and 4 bases at J, with 10 bases between the two ends. Written as DNA, the CDR3 is TGTGCCAGCAGCCCAGGGCCTTACGAGCAGTACGTC. Translating it yields CASSPGPYEQYV.

The chain carries TRBV18 and TRBJ1-3; TRBD1 aligns across 7 bases. V was pared by 3 bases and J by 2 bases, with 4 bases of the junction left unmatched. The CDR3 extends over 15 amino acids. Germline CDR1 is KGHSH and CDR2 is LQKENI. The CDR3 loop is CASSPSQGAGNTIYF. In nucleotides, the CDR3 is TGTGCCAGCTCACCGTCCCAGGGGGCTGGAAACACCATATATTTT.

The rearrangement joins TRBV28 to TRBJ2-7; the D is unclear. The CDR3 is 13 residues long. CDR1 MDHEN and CDR2 SYDVKM come from the germline V gene. V lost 3 bases to trimming and J lost 3 bases, with 9 bases between them. The CDR3 loop reads CASSLRDHYEQYF. The CDR3 nucleotides read TGTGCCAGCAGTTTGAGAGATCACTACGAGCAGTACTTC.

There are a few counts of this clone. This rearrangement joins TRBV4-3 to TRBJ2-3, with 7 bases aligning to TRBD2. CDR3 length equals 15 residues. Germline V lookup: CDR1 LGHNA, CDR2 YSLEER. Germline trimming cut 0 bases from V and 3 bases from J; bases unmatched to any gene: 3. CDR3 sequence (DNA): TGCGCCAGCAGCCAAGAGCCCGGGAGGACAGATACGCAGTATTTT. This sequence encodes CASSQEPGRTDTQYF.

The chain employs TRBV6-5 and TRBJ1-2; 9 nucleotides match TRBD1. This CDR3 comprises 12 residues. The germline V gene has CDR1 MNHEY and CDR2 SVGAGI. V was clipped by 5 bases and J by 11 bases; unmatched bases: 6. The CDR3 sequence: CASSPGQGRYTF. CDR3 sequence (DNA): TGTGCCAGCAGTCCGGGACAGGGAAGATACACCTTC.

This clone was counted a few times. This chain uses TRBV7-8 with TRBJ2-2, with TRBD2 identical over 10 bases. This CDR3 is 16 amino acids long. Germline values: CDR1 SGHVS, CDR2 FQNEAQ. Trimming at V came to 5 bases and at J to 7 bases, leaving 10 bases not matched to a gene. The CDR3 sequence is CASSTRTSGKGGELFF. The DNA of the CDR3 is TGTGCCAGCAGCACACGAACTAGCGGGAAGGGCGGGGAGCTGTTTTTT.

The chain joins TRBV6-4 to TRBJ2-6; D unclear. CDR1 is MRHNA and CDR2 is SNTAGT in the germline V gene. CDR3 size: 16 residues. V was clipped by 3 bases and J by 0 bases, with 9 bases between them. The CDR3 here is CASSENMGSGANVLTF. The CDR3 DNA reads TGTGCCAGCAGTGAAAATATGGGCTCTGGGGCCAACGTCCTGACTTTC.

The V and J genes are TRBV29-1 and TRBJ2-7; TRBD1 or TRBD2 may be the D gene (5 bases each). CDR1 SQVTM and CDR2 ANQGSEA come from the germline V gene. V lost 6 bases and J 3 bases, leaving 21 bases between the germline ends. CDR3 length: 15 residues. CDR3 DNA: TGCAGCGTCACTGGGGGATTCCTAGGGCTCTACGAGCAGTACTTC. Translated, it gives CSVTGGFLGLYEQYF.

The V gene is TRBV30, the J gene TRBJ1-1, with D unclear. The V and J ends lost 3 bases and 0 bases respectively, with 8 bases between them. This CDR3 is 13 amino acids long. Looked up from germline, CDR1 is GTSNPN and CDR2 is SVGIG (reference sequence). In DNA form, the CDR3 reads TGTGCCTGGAGAACCGCAATGAACACTGAAGCTTTCTTT. Its translation: CAWRTAMNTEAFF.

The chain combines TRBV21-1 with TRBJ2-1; TRBD2 is the table's D call and was not checked against the DNA. TRBV21-1 is described as a pseudogene. The CDR3 runs 11 residues. CDR3 DNA sequence: TGTGCCACGGAGGTGGATAAGGCGGAGTTCTTC. Protein sequence: CATEVDKAEFF.

This chain links TRBV2 with TRBJ1-5, with D possibly TRBD1 on 6 matching bases. From germline, CDR1 is SNHLY and CDR2 FYNNEI. This CDR3 is built from 13 residues. V lost 1 base and J lost 7, with 8 bases in between. CDR3 in DNA: TGTGCCAGCAGTGAAGAGGGGGTACAGCCCCAGCATTTT. Translating it yields CASSEEGVQPQHF.